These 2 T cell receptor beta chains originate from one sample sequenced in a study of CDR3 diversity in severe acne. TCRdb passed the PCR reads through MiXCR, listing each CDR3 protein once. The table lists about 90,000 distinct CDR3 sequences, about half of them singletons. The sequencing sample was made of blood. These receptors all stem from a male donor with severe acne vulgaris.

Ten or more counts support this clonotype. CDR3 residues: CSAREGQGAIQPQHF. The DNA of the CDR3 is TGCAGTGCTAGGGAAGGACAGGGGGCTATCCAGCCCCAGCATTTT. The chain joins TRBV20-1 to TRBJ1-5; 11 positions match TRBD1. Germline CDR1 DFQATT, CDR2 SNEGSKA (reference sequence). J gave up 7 bases and V 3 bases, and 8 bases lay outside the gene matches. The CDR3 loop spans 15 amino acids.

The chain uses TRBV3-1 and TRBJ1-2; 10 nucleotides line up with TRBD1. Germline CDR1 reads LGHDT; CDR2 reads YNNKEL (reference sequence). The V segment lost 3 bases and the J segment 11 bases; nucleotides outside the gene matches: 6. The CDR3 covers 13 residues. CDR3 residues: CASSHDRGRGYTF. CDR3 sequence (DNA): TGTGCCAGCAGCCATGACAGGGGGCGAGGTTACACCTTC.